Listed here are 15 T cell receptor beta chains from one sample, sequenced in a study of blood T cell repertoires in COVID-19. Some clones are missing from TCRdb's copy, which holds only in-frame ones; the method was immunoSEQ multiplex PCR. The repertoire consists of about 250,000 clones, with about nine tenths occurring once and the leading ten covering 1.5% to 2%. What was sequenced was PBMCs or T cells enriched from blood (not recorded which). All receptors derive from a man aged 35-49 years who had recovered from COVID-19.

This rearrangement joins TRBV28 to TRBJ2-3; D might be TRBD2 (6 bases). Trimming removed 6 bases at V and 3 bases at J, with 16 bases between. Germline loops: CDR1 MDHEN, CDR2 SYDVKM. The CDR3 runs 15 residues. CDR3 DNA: TGTGCCAGCAGAGCGCCGGGACTGAGGACAGATACGCAGTATTTT. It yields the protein CASRAPGLRTDTQYF.

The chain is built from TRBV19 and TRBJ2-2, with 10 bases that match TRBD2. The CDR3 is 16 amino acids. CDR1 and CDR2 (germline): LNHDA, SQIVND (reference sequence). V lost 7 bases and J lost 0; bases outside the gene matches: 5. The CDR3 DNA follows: TGTGCCAGTAAGGGAACTAGCGGGACGAACACCGGGGAGCTGTTTTTT. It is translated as CASKGTSGTNTGELFF.

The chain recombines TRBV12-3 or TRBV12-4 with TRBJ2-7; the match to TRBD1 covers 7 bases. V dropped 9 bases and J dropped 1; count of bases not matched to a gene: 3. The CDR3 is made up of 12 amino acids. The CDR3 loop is CASSRGSYEQYF. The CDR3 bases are TGTGCCAGTTCCAGGGGGTCCTACGAGCAGTACTTC.

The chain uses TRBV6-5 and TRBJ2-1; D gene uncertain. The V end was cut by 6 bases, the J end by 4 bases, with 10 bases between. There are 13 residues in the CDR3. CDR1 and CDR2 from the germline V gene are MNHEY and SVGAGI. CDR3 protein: CASRETEYNEQFF. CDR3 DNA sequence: TGTGCCAGCAGGGAGACGGAGTACAATGAGCAGTTCTTC.

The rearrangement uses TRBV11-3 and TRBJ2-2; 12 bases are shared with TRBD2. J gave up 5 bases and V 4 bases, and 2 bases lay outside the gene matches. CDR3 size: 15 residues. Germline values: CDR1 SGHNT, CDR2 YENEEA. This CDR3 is CASSSLAGGTGELFF. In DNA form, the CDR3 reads TGTGCCAGCAGCTCGCTAGCGGGGGGGACCGGGGAGCTGTTTTTT.

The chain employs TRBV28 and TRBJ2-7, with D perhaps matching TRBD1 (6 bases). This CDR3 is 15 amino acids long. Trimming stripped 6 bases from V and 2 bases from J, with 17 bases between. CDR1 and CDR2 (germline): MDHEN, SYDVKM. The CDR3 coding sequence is TGTGCCAGCAGGCGCCCCGGGACATACACCTACGAGCAGTACTTC. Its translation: CASRRPGTYTYEQYF.

The CDR3 coding sequence is TGTGCCAGCAGCGCCCTTTCCGGTGAGCAGTTCTTC. This sequence encodes CASSALSGEQFF. The chain carries TRBV3-1 (or the pseudogene TRBV3-2) and TRBJ2-1; D gene unclear. CDR3 length equals 12 residues. V shed 5 bases and J shed 9 bases, with 11 bases lying between them. The germline V gene encodes CDR1 LGHDT and CDR2 YNNKEL (reference sequence).

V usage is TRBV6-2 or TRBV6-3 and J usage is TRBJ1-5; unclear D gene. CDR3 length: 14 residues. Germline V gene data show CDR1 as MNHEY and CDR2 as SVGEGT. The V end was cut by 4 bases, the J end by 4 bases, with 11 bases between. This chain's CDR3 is CASSWGVLNQPQHF. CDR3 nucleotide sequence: TGTGCCAGCAGTTGGGGAGTACTGAATCAGCCCCAGCATTTT.

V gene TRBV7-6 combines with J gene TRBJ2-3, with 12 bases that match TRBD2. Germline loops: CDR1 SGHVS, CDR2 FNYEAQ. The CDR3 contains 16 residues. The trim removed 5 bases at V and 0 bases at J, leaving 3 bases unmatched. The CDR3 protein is CASSVGTSGSTDTQYF. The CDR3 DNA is TGTGCCAGCAGCGTGGGGACTAGCGGGAGCACAGATACGCAGTATTTT.

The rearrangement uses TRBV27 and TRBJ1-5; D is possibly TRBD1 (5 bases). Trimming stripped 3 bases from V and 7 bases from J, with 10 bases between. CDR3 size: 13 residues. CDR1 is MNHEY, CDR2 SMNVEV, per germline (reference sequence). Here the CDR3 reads CASSLNRQQPQHF. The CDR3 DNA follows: TGTGCCAGCAGTTTGAACCGACAGCAGCCCCAGCATTTT.

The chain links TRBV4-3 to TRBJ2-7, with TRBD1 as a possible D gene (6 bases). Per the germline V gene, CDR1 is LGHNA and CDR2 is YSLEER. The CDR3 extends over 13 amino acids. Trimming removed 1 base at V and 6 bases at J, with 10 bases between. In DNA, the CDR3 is TGCGCCAGCAGCCAAGGCTGGGGGCTCGAGCAGTACTTC. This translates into CASSQGWGLEQYF.

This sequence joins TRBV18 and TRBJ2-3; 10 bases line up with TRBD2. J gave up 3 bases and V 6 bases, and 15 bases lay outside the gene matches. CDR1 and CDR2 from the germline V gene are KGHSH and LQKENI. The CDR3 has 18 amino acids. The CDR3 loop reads CASSPITSGASNTDTQYF. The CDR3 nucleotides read TGTGCCAGCTCCCCTATCACTAGCGGGGCCTCAAATACAGATACGCAGTATTTT.

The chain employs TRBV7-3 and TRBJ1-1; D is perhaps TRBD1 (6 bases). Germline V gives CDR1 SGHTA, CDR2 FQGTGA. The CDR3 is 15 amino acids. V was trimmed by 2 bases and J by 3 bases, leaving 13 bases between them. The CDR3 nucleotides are TGTGCCAGCAGCTTAGGTATTCCAGGGGACACTGAAGCTTTCTTT. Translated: CASSLGIPGDTEAFF.

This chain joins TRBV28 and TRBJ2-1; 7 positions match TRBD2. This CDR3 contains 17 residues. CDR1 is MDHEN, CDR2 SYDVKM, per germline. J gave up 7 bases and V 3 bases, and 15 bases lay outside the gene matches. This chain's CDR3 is CASSFNRWGGRGNEQFF. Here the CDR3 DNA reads TGTGCCAGCAGTTTTAACCGCTGGGGTGGGAGGGGAAATGAGCAGTTCTTC.

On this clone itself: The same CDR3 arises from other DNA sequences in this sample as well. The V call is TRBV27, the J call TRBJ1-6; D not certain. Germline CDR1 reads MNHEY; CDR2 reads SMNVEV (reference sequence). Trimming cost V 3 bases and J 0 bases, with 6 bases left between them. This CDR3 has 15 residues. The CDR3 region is CASSLASSYNSPLHF. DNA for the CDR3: TGTGCCAGCAGTTTGGCCAGCTCCTATAATTCACCCCTCCACTTT.